What follows are 12 T cell receptor beta chains derived from one specimen sequenced in a study of blood T cells in healthy people across ages. PCR was performed a second time for roughly 7 to 12 cycles using a sample-barcoded 5' primer and a J-beta primer mix. TCRdb reprocessed the 5' RACE reads via MiXCR and lists one record per CDR3 protein. The sample includes 650,000 to 1,000,000 distinct CDR3 sequences, about 36% seen only once; the top ten take approximately 12%. The sequencing input was blood. The receptors derive from a man aged 18 to 29 in good health.

This clonotype was seen only once. This may be a read error, as it is one base from a much larger clone. The chain uses TRBV25-1 and TRBJ2-3; 7 bases are shared with TRBD1. Germline CDR1 is MGHDK and CDR2 is SYGVNS. The CDR3 contains 15 residues. The CDR3 DNA follows: TGTACCAGCAGTGAAAGGGGACAGCTCACAGATACGCAGTATTTT. Translating it yields CTSSERGQLTDTQYF.

This clonotype was recorded at least ten times. The chain links TRBV6-5 to TRBJ2-1, with TRBD2 matching over 14 bases. Germline V gene lookup returns CDR1 MNHEY and CDR2 SVGAGI. The CDR3 loop spans 16 amino acids. With 5 bases clipped from V and 4 bases from J, the junction kept 4 bases outside the gene matches. CDR3 in amino acids: CASSRRTSGGYNEQFF. CDR3 bases: TGTGCCAGCAGTCGCCGGACTAGCGGGGGGTACAATGAGCAGTTCTTC.

The CDR3 DNA sequence: TGCAGTGCTAGAGATCAGTCGGGGGGTGAAGCTTTCTTT. This codes for CSARDQSGGEAFF. This sequence joins TRBV20-1 and TRBJ1-1, with TRBD1 as a possible D gene (5 bases). Trimming stripped 0 bases from V and 7 bases from J, with 12 bases between. Germline assignment: CDR1 DFQATT and CDR2 SNEGSKA (reference sequence). The CDR3 totals 13 residues.

The chain links TRBV7-3 to TRBJ2-3; possible D gene TRBD1, 6 bases. The CDR3 spans 15 residues. Trimming pared 2 bases from V and 2 bases from J, leaving 11 bases between. The germline gives CDR1 SGHTA, CDR2 FQGTGA. The CDR3 protein is CASSLSRGTTDTQYF. The CDR3 bases are TGTGCCAGCAGCTTATCCAGGGGAACCACAGATACGCAGTATTTT.

The chain employs TRBV9 and TRBJ1-2; 10 bases line up with TRBD1. The CDR3 consists of 17 residues. J lost 5 bases, V lost 0 bases, and 10 bases had no gene match. Germline CDR1 SGDLS, CDR2 YYNGEE. The CDR3 loop reads CASSVDVGTGVSYGYTF. The CDR3 DNA is TGTGCCAGCAGCGTAGACGTCGGGACAGGGGTGTCGTATGGCTACACCTTC. The variable domain in full, with the rest retrieved from reference TRBV9 and TRBJ1-2, is DSGVTQTPKHLITATGQRVTLRCSPRSGDLSVYWYQQSLDQGLQFLIQYYNGEERAKGNILERFSAQQFPDLHSELNLSSLELGDSALYFCASSVDVGTGVSYGYTFGSGTRLTVV.

Many counts were recorded for this clonotype. The rearrangement links TRBV6-5 to TRBJ1-1; possibly TRBD1 for D (5 bases). CDR1 is MNHEY, CDR2 SVGAGI, per germline. V was pared by 4 bases and J by 4 bases, with 10 bases between. The length of the CDR3 is 13 residues. The CDR3 spells CASSFQGGTEAFF. CDR3 in DNA: TGTGCCAGCAGTTTCCAGGGTGGCACTGAAGCTTTCTTT.

The chain combines TRBV29-1 with TRBJ2-5; the D is unclear. The J call may be faulty, since TRBJ2-7 better matches the DNA end. This CDR3 has 12 amino acids. Germline loops: CDR1 SQVTM, CDR2 ANQGSEA. CDR3 residues: CSVRRPDYEQYF. The CDR3 DNA follows: TGCAGCGTCCGTAGACCAGATTACGAGCAGTACTTC.

The V call is TRBV5-1, the J call TRBJ2-5, with D tentatively TRBD1 or TRBD2 (5 bases each). TRBJ2-7 explains the end of the DNA better; the J call may be wrong. The germline V gene encodes CDR1 SGHRS and CDR2 YFSETQ. The CDR3 covers 14 residues. The CDR3 coding sequence is TGCGCCAGCAGCCTGGGGGTTGAGGTATACGAGCAGTACTTC. Encoded protein: CASSLGVEVYEQYF.

This clonotype appeared a few times. The V gene is TRBV19, the J gene TRBJ2-5; 7 positions match TRBD1. The V gene end was trimmed by 5 bases and the J gene end by 9 bases; junction bases not matched to a gene: 15. CDR3 length: 15 amino acids. The germline gives CDR1 LNHDA, CDR2 SQIVND (reference sequence). The chain's CDR3 is CASSHFGTAEMAQYF. CDR3 nucleotides: TGTGCCAGTAGTCATTTCGGGACAGCTGAGATGGCCCAGTACTTC.

V and J are TRBV12-3 or TRBV12-4 and TRBJ2-1; maybe TRBD2 (5 bases). This CDR3 comprises 13 residues. The V gene lost 5 bases and the J gene lost 7 bases, with 12 bases spanning the gap. This CDR3 reads CASSVSRGNEQFF. As DNA, the CDR3 is TGTGCCAGCAGTGTTTCACGGGGTAATGAGCAGTTCTTC.

This clonotype was counted a few times. This chain connects TRBV2 to TRBJ2-3; D tentatively fits TRBD1 or TRBD2 (6 bases each). This CDR3 contains 17 residues. CDR1 SNHLY and CDR2 FYNNEI come from the germline V gene. V lost 10 bases, J lost 4 bases, and 27 bases lay in between. CDR3 loop: CAITDGGQGRISDTQYF. CDR3 sequence (DNA): TGTGCCATCACCGACGGGGGTCAGGGGCGAATCTCAGATACGCAGTATTTT.

The chain has TRBV5-1 and TRBJ1-2; D might be TRBD1 (5 bases). V lost 1 base to trimming and J lost 6 bases, with 10 bases between them. Germline CDR1 SGHRS, CDR2 YFSETQ. The CDR3 covers 13 residues. Here the CDR3 DNA reads TGCGCCAGCAGCTTGCCGACAGAGGATGGCTACACCTTC. Amino acids: CASSLPTEDGYTF.